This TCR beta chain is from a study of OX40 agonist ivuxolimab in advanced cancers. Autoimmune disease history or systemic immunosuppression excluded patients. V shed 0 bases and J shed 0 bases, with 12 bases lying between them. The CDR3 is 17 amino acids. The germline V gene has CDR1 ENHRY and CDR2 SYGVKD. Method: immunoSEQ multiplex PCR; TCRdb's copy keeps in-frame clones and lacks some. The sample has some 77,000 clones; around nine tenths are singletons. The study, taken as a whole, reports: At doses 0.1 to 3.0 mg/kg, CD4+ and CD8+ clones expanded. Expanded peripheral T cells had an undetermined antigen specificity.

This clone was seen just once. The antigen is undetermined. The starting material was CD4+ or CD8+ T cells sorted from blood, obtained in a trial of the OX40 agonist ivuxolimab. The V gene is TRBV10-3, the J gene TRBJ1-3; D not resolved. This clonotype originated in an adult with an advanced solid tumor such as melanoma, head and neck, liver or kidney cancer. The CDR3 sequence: CAISESSQQFSGNTIYF. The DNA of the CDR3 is TGTGCCATCAGTGAGTCGTCACAGCAATTCTCTGGAAACACCATATATTTT.